Below, 30 T cell receptor beta chains from the same sample are listed, as sequenced in a study of cytomegalovirus exposure and HLA in healthy donors. Vbeta (60) and Jbeta (13) primers were used in the PCR. Generated by immunoSEQ multiplex PCR, the TCRdb table keeps only in-frame clones and is missing some. The data hold 83,000 or so clones, with roughly 77% observed a single time. Sequencing was carried out using PBMCs. The receptors stem from a woman aged 40 to 49 in good health and CMV-seropositive.

CDR3 sequence: CASSRGRTGELFF. The CDR3 coding sequence is TGTGCCAGCTCCAGGGGGCGGACCGGGGAGCTGTTTTTT. This chain joins TRBV6-5 and TRBJ2-2; 8 bases line up with TRBD1. Trimming cost V 8 bases and J 5 bases; bases outside gene matches: 4. From germline, CDR1 is MNHEY and CDR2 SVGAGI. The CDR3 extends over 13 amino acids.

The rearrangement joins TRBV15 to TRBJ1-1; 8 nucleotides agree with TRBD1. Trimming at V came to 1 base and at J to 0 bases, leaving 4 bases not matched to a gene. Per the germline V gene, CDR1 is LNHNV and CDR2 is YYDKDF (reference sequence). This CDR3 region has 16 residues. CDR3 residues: CATSRGRTGLNTEAFF. The CDR3 DNA reads TGTGCCACCAGCAGAGGTAGGACAGGGTTGAACACTGAAGCTTTCTTT.

The V call is TRBV28, the J call TRBJ1-5; TRBD1 matches at 7 bases. The CDR3 runs to 16 residues. Losses at the gene ends were 8 bases for V and 3 bases for J; bases not matched to a gene: 13. Per germline, CDR1 MDHEN and CDR2 SYDVKM. CDR3 bases: TGTGCCAGCGGAAGATTGACAGGGTCCTACAATCAGCCCCAGCATTTT. This sequence encodes CASGRLTGSYNQPQHF.

The chain carries TRBV13 and TRBJ2-7; perhaps TRBD1 as D (5 bases). This CDR3 contains 13 residues. Trimming took 5 bases from V and 5 from J, leaving 13 bases between them. Per germline, CDR1 PRHDT and CDR2 FYEKMQ (reference sequence). CDR3: CASSPEPRDEQYF. As DNA, the CDR3 is TGTGCCAGCAGCCCAGAACCCAGGGACGAGCAGTACTTC.

The genes are TRBV6-1 and TRBJ1-2; TRBD1 aligns across 7 bases. V was pared by 3 bases and J by 4 bases, with 5 bases of the junction left unmatched. Germline V gene lookup returns CDR1 MNHNS and CDR2 SASEGT. There are 14 residues in the CDR3. The CDR3 region has the DNA TGTGCCAGCAGTGACGGTCCAGGGGGCTATGGCTACACCTTC. It translates to CASSDGPGGYGYTF.

V is TRBV6-5 and J is TRBJ2-1; 9 positions agree with TRBD2. Trimming cost V 5 bases and J 4 bases; bases outside gene matches: 6. Germline CDR1 and CDR2: MNHEY and SVGAGI. This CDR3 spans 15 amino acids. The CDR3, as DNA: TGTGCCAGCAGTCTCGGACTAGCGACTTACAATGAGCAGTTCTTC. Translation gives CASSLGLATYNEQFF.

This clone was seen only once. V is TRBV7-2 and J is TRBJ2-5; 11 bases fit TRBD1. The V segment lost 5 bases and the J segment 4 bases; nucleotides outside the gene matches: 9. The CDR3 covers 16 residues. Germline V gene data show CDR1 as SGHTA and CDR2 as FQGNSA. The CDR3 nucleotides read TGTGCCAGCAGCCCGCGGGACAGGGGGGGTTCAGAGACCCAGTACTTC. Translation gives CASSPRDRGGSETQYF.

The chain employs TRBV25-1 and TRBJ2-1, with 7 bases lining up with TRBD1. The germline V gene encodes CDR1 MGHDK and CDR2 SYGVNS. The CDR3 is 18 amino acids. V gave up 3 bases and J gave up 2 bases; unmatched junction bases: 13. The CDR3 is CASSDGQAVTPAYNEQFF. CDR3 in DNA: TGTGCCAGCAGTGATGGACAGGCAGTGACTCCTGCCTACAATGAGCAGTTCTTC. Supplemented by reference TRBV25-1 and TRBJ2-1, the full variable domain reads EADIYQTPRYLVIGTGKKITLECSQTMGHDKMYWYQQDPGMELHLIHYSYGVNSTEKGDLSSESTVSRIRTEHFPLTLESARPSHTSQYLCASSDGQAVTPAYNEQFFGPGTRLTVL.

The DNA of the CDR3 is TGTGCCAGCACCACACCCGGGACTAGCGGGAGGCAGTACTTC. This translates into CASTTPGTSGRQYF. The chain employs TRBV28 and TRBJ2-7, with 14 positions matching TRBD2. Trimming took 7 bases from V and 9 from J; bases not matched to a gene: 8. Per germline, CDR1 MDHEN and CDR2 SYDVKM. The CDR3 is 14 residues long.

The genes are TRBV19 and TRBJ2-4, with 7 bases matching TRBD2. V was clipped by 2 bases and J by 8 bases; unmatched bases: 6. The length of the CDR3 is 14 residues. Germline V gene sequence: CDR1 LNHDA, CDR2 SQIVND (reference sequence). The chain's CDR3 is CASSIKAGLYIQYF. The CDR3 DNA reads as TGTGCCAGTAGTATAAAAGCGGGATTGTACATTCAGTACTTC.

The gene calls are TRBV7-2 and TRBJ2-3; TRBD1 matches 8 bases. CDR1 is SGHTA and CDR2 is FQGNSA in the germline V gene. The CDR3 contains 14 residues. The V gene end was trimmed by 6 bases and the J gene end by 4 bases; junction bases not matched to a gene: 6. CDR3 nucleotides: TGTGCCAGCAGACCGGGACAGGCCCCAGATACGCAGTATTTT. Translated, it gives CASRPGQAPDTQYF.

The chain carries TRBV13 and TRBJ1-1; possible D gene TRBD1, 6 bases. Germline CDR1 is PRHDT and CDR2 is FYEKMQ (reference sequence). Trimming removed 5 bases at V and 6 bases at J, with 13 bases between. This CDR3 is built from 13 residues. The CDR3 here is CASSGLRQAEAFF. The CDR3, as DNA: TGTGCCAGCAGCGGCCTAAGACAGGCTGAAGCTTTCTTT.

This clone was observed once. J is TRBJ2-7 and V is TRBV11-2; 10 bases line up with TRBD2. Germline CDR1 and CDR2: SGHAT and FQNNGV. The V segment lost 6 bases and the J segment 0 bases; nucleotides outside the gene matches: 5. The CDR3 is 15 residues long. The CDR3 DNA follows: TGTGCCAGCAGGGCCACTAGCGGGAACTCCTACGAGCAGTACTTC. Amino acids: CASRATSGNSYEQYF.

This sequence joins TRBV7-6 and TRBJ2-1, with D tentatively TRBD2 (6 bases). The CDR3 spans 15 residues. In germline, CDR1 is SGHVS, CDR2 FNYEAQ. V shed 5 bases and J shed 6 bases, with 17 bases lying between them. CDR3 nucleotides: TGTGCCAGCAGCCTGGGACTTGGGTCCCCCAATGAGCAGTTCTTC. Its translation is CASSLGLGSPNEQFF.

This rearrangement joins TRBV18 to TRBJ2-1, with 7 nucleotides matching TRBD2. Trimming took 1 base from V and 4 from J; bases not matched to a gene: 10. Germline CDR1 and CDR2: KGHSH and LQKENI. This CDR3 contains 17 residues. Here the CDR3 reads CASSPRKWAGEYNEQFF. DNA for the CDR3: TGTGCCAGCTCACCACGGAAATGGGCGGGAGAGTACAATGAGCAGTTCTTC.

In this sample, this clone turned up once. The chain employs TRBV5-6 and TRBJ2-5, with D uncertain. The CDR3 sequence is 14 residues long. V was clipped by 4 bases and J by 5 bases, with 15 bases between them. Germline-derived CDR1 and CDR2 are SGHDT and YYEEEE. Here the CDR3 DNA reads TGTGCCAGCAGCGCGATACCCCTCGGGGAGACCCAGTACTTC. This translates into CASSAIPLGETQYF. The variable domain in full, with the rest retrieved from reference TRBV5-6 and TRBJ2-5, is DAGVTQSPTHLIKTRGQQVTLRCSPKSGHDTVSWYQQALGQGPQFIFQYYEEEERQRGNFPDRFSGHQFPNYSSELNVNALLLGDSALYLCASSAIPLGETQYFGPGTRLLVL.

V usage is TRBV28 and J usage is TRBJ2-3; no reliable D call. From germline, CDR1 is MDHEN and CDR2 SYDVKM. V was shortened by 2 bases and J by 7 bases, with 16 bases between the two germline ends. The CDR3 runs to 15 residues. The CDR3 region has the DNA TGTGCCAGCAGTTTAAGGTCCCGAGGAAAGAATACGCAGTATTTT. Residues: CASSLRSRGKNTQYF.

The rearrangement joins TRBV27 to TRBJ1-1; D perhaps matches TRBD1 (5 bases). CDR3 length: 15 amino acids. Germline V gene data show CDR1 as MNHEY and CDR2 as SMNVEV (reference sequence). V lost 8 bases and J lost 1, with 17 bases in between. DNA for the CDR3: TGTGCCAGCGTCGGGCAGGGCGAGGCGAACACTGAAGCTTTCTTT. Translating it yields CASVGQGEANTEAFF.

The table lists this clone with a few counts. The chain employs TRBV5-1 and TRBJ2-3; D possibly corresponds to TRBD2 (6 bases). The length of the CDR3 is 13 residues. V was cut by 4 bases and J by 6 bases, with 12 bases left in between. Germline V gene lookup returns CDR1 SGHRS and CDR2 YFSETQ. The CDR3 region is CASSMDGSDTQYF. CDR3 coding DNA: TGCGCCAGCAGCATGGACGGGAGTGATACGCAGTATTTT.

The chain links TRBV7-9 to TRBJ2-1; the D gene is possibly TRBD2 (6 bases). The CDR3 has 15 amino acids. The germline V gene has CDR1 SEHNR and CDR2 FQNEAQ (reference sequence). The ends were cut back, 5 bases at V and 9 bases at J, with 20 bases in the middle. The CDR3 protein is CASSRDSSQYGEQFF. CDR3 in DNA: TGTGCCAGCAGCCGGGACTCCAGTCAGTACGGTGAGCAGTTCTTC.

The genes are TRBV13 and TRBJ1-2; TRBD1 is a possible D gene (6 bases). V lost 0 bases and J 3 bases, leaving 11 bases between the germline ends. The CDR3 is 15 amino acids. The V gene's germline CDR1 is PRHDT and CDR2 FYEKMQ (reference sequence). The CDR3 reads CASSLGEAGDYGYTF. The CDR3 nucleotides are TGTGCCAGCAGCTTAGGGGAGGCAGGGGACTATGGCTACACCTTC.

The rearrangement joins TRBV27 to TRBJ1-2; D unresolved. Germline lookup yields CDR1 MNHEY and CDR2 SMNVEV (reference sequence). The length of the CDR3 is 13 residues. V lost 3 bases, J lost 4 bases, and 9 bases lay in between. CDR3 DNA: TGTGCCAGCAGTTTCTCGGCAGGCTATGGCTACACCTTC. Translation gives CASSFSAGYGYTF.

The chain joins TRBV7-6 to TRBJ1-2, with 10 bases matching TRBD1. This CDR3 has 13 amino acids. The germline gives CDR1 SGHVS, CDR2 FNYEAQ. V lost 3 bases, J lost 6 bases, and 1 base stayed unmatched. CDR3 amino acids: CASSLGQGNGYTF. Written as DNA, the CDR3 is TGTGCCAGCAGCTTGGGACAGGGGAATGGCTACACCTTC.

The rearrangement joins TRBV15 to TRBJ1-5, with D tentatively TRBD1 (5 bases). V was shortened by 8 bases and J by 0 bases, with 11 bases between the two germline ends. Germline V lookup: CDR1 LNHNV, CDR2 YYDKDF (reference sequence). The CDR3 is 14 residues long. The CDR3 DNA follows: TGTGCCACCTCGGGGGAAGATAGCAATCAGCCCCAGCATTTT. Its protein product is CATSGEDSNQPQHF.

Only a few counts were recorded for this clone. J is TRBJ1-5 and V is TRBV2; TRBD1 matches at 7 bases. V gave up 4 bases and J gave up 5 bases; unmatched junction bases: 20. Looked up from germline, CDR1 is SNHLY and CDR2 is FYNNEI. The CDR3 totals 19 residues. For the CDR3, the DNA is TGTGCCAGCAGTGGTCCAGGGGGTTCAGGAAAGGAGATCGATCAGCCCCAGCATTTT. This gives the protein CASSGPGGSGKEIDQPQHF.

J is TRBJ1-4 and V is TRBV18; D call uncertain. V was shortened by 2 bases and J by 0 bases, with 13 bases between the two germline ends. Per germline, CDR1 KGHSH and CDR2 LQKENI. The CDR3 contains 17 residues. DNA of the CDR3: TGTGCCAGCTCACCATTGCCTCCGGGAGCAACTAATGAAAAACTGTTTTTT. Translating gives CASSPLPPGATNEKLFF.

The gene calls are TRBV29-1 and TRBJ1-2; tentatively, D is TRBD1 (6 bases). Germline V gives CDR1 SQVTM, CDR2 ANQGSEA. CDR3 length equals 14 residues. V was trimmed by 6 bases and J by 4 bases, leaving 18 bases between them. The CDR3 DNA reads as TGCAGCGTAGAAACAGGGATCCTAGGCTATGGCTACACCTTC. It specifies CSVETGILGYGYTF.

The chain is built from TRBV7-9 and TRBJ1-5; D is possibly TRBD1 (6 bases). Trimming left V 0 bases short and J 6 bases short, with 12 bases between. This CDR3 is 15 amino acids long. Per germline, CDR1 SEHNR and CDR2 FQNEAQ (reference sequence). Here the CDR3 reads CASSLADRPGQPQHF. The CDR3 bases are TGTGCCAGCAGCTTAGCAGACAGGCCGGGTCAGCCCCAGCATTTT.

Only a few counts were recorded for this clone. V gene TRBV2 combines with J gene TRBJ1-4; a weak D match, TRBD1 (5 bases). V was shortened by 3 bases and J by 0 bases, with 8 bases between the two germline ends. This CDR3 contains 15 residues. Germline loops: CDR1 SNHLY, CDR2 FYNNEI. CDR3: CASSEGGATNEKLFF. CDR3 nucleotides: TGTGCCAGCAGTGAGGGGGGGGCAACTAATGAAAAACTGTTTTTT.

The chain employs TRBV30 and TRBJ2-7; D is unresolved. Germline CDR1 is GTSNPN and CDR2 is SVGIG (reference sequence). The CDR3 contains 13 residues. V was shortened by 7 bases and J by 2 bases, with 15 bases between the two germline ends. The CDR3 DNA reads as TGTGCCTCCGACTCCATCAATCCCTACGAGCAGTACTTC. Translated: CASDSINPYEQYF.